This TCR beta chain was captured in a study of shared clonotypes between healthy human individuals. Sequenced by immunoSEQ multiplex PCR; TCRdb stores in-frame clones only, minus some. The table lists roughly 1 million clones, 75% to 80% of them singletons. V was cut by 0 bases and J by 11 bases, with 16 bases left in between. Germline CDR1 and CDR2: SEHNR and FQNEAQ (reference sequence). The CDR3 length is 15 residues. V is TRBV7-9 and J is TRBJ2-2; D might be TRBD1 or TRBD2, each matching 5 bases. The origin of this receptor is a man aged 18 to 30 in good health. Some clones in this sample may be carry-over from other donors' samples. The sequenced sample consisted of memory CD4+ T cells from PBMCs. The sample's subset: CD45RA-negative fraction. In nucleotides, the CDR3 is TGTGCCAGCAGCTTAGCCGGGACCCCATTAGTTGAGCTGTTTTTT. Protein: CASSLAGTPLVELFF.